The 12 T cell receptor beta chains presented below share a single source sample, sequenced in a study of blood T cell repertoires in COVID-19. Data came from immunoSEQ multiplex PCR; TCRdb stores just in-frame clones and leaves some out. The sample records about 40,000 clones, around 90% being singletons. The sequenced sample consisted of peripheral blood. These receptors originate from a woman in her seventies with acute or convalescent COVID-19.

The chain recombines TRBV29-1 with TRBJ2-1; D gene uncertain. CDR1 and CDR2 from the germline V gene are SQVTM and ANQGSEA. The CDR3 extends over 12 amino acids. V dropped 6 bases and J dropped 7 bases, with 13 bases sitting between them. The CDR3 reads CSVRLTSNEQFF. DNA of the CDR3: TGCAGCGTCAGACTGACTTCGAATGAGCAGTTCTTC.

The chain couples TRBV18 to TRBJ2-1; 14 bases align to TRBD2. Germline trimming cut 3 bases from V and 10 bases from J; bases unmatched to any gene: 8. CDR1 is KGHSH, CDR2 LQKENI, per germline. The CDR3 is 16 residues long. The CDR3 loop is CASSPNGLAGGGEQFF. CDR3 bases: TGTGCCAGCTCACCGAACGGACTAGCGGGAGGTGGGGAGCAGTTCTTC. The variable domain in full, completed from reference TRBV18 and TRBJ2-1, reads NAGVMQNPRHLVRRRGQEARLRCSPMKGHSHVYWYRQLPEEGLKFMVYLQKENIIDESGMPKERFSAEFPKEGPSILRIQQVVRGDSAAYFCASSPNGLAGGGEQFFGPGTRLTVL.

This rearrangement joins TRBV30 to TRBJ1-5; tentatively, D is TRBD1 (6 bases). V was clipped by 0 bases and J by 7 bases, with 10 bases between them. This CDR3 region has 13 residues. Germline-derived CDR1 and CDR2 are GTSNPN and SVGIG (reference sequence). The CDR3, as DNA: TGTGCCTGGAGTGTACAGGGTACGCAGCCCCAGCATTTT. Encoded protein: CAWSVQGTQPQHF.

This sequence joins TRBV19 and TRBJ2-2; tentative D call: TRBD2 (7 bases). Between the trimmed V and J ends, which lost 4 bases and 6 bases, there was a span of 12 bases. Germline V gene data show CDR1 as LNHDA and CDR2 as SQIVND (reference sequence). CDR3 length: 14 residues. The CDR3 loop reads CASSTLGGPGELFF. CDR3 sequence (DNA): TGTGCCAGTAGTACCCTGGGGGGGCCCGGGGAGCTGTTTTTT. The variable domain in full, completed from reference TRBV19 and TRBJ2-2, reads DGGITQSPKYLFRKEGQNVTLSCEQNLNHDAMYWYRQDPGQGLRLIYYSQIVNDFQKGDIAEGYSVSREKKESFPLTVTSAQKNPTAFYLCASSTLGGPGELFFGEGSRLTVL.

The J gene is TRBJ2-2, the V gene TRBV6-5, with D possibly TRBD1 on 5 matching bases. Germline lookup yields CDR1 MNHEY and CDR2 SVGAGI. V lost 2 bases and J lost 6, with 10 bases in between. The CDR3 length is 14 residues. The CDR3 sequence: CASSYIQGPGELFF. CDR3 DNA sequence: TGTGCCAGCAGTTACATTCAGGGTCCCGGGGAGCTGTTTTTT.

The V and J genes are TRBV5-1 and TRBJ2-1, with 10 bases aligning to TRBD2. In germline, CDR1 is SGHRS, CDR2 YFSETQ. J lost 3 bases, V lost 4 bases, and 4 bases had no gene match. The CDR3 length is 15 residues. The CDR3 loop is CASSAGTSDYNEQFF. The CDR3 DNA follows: TGCGCCAGCAGCGCGGGGACTAGCGACTACAATGAGCAGTTCTTC.

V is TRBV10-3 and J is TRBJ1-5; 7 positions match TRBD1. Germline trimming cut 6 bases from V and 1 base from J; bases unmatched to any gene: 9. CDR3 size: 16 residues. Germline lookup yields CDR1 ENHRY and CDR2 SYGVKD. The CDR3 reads CAISPTPQGSNQPQHF. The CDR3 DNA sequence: TGTGCCATCAGCCCCACCCCACAGGGGAGCAATCAGCCCCAGCATTTT.

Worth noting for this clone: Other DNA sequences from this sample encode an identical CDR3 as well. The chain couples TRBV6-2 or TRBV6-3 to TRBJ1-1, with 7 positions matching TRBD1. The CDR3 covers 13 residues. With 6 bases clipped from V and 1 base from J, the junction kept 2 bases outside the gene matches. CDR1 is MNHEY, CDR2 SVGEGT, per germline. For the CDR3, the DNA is TGTGCCAGCAGCCGGACAGGGAACACTGAAGCTTTCTTT. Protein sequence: CASSRTGNTEAFF.

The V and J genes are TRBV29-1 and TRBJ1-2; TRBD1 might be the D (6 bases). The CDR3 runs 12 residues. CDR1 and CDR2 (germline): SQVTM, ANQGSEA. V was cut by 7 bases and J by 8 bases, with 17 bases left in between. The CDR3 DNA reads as TGCAGCGCCGGACAGTCGGGGTCCGGCTACACCTTC. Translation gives CSAGQSGSGYTF.

The CDR3 loop reads CASSANSGGIANEKLFF. The DNA for the CDR3 is TGTGCCAGCAGCGCCAACTCAGGGGGCATAGCTAATGAAAAACTGTTTTTT. This chain joins TRBV11-3 and TRBJ1-4, with 8 bases that match TRBD1. Germline values: CDR1 SGHNT, CDR2 YENEEA. V lost 5 bases and J lost 3; bases outside the gene matches: 11. CDR3 size: 17 residues. The complete variable domain, with remaining parts taken from reference TRBV11-3 and TRBJ1-4, reads EAGVVQSPRYKIIEKKQPVAFWCNPISGHNTLYWYLQNLGQGPELLIRYENEEAVDDSQLPKDRFSAERLKGVDSTLKIQPAELGDSAVYLCASSANSGGIANEKLFFGSGTQLSVL.

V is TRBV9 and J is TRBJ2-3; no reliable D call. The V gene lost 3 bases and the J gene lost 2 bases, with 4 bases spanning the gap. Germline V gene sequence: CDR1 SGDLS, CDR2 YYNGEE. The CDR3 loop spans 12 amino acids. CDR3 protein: CASSAVTDTQYF. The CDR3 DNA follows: TGTGCCAGCAGCGCCGTCACAGATACGCAGTATTTT.

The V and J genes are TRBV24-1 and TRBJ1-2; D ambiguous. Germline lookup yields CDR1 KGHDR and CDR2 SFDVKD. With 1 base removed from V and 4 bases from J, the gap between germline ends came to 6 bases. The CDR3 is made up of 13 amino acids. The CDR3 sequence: CATSDFPRYGYTF. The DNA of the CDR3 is TGTGCCACCAGTGATTTCCCCCGCTATGGCTACACCTTC.